The 22 T cell receptor beta chains below were found in one sample sequenced in a study of early T cells in non-severe SARS-CoV-2 infection listed by TCRdb under 2021. The library was made by 5' RACE. The sequencing machine was a NextSeq 500. TCRdb took the public reads, trimmed them with fastp at Q25, ran MiXCR for clone calling and kept in-frame beta chains. Duplicate CDR3 protein sequences are folded into a single record with the most common DNA and genes. This sample comprises roughly 70,000 distinct CDR3 sequences, 20% to 25% of them detected only once. In total, the top ten clones hold approximately 15% of the sample. The specimen was whole blood, collected at baseline. These receptor sequences come from an adult who was a healthcare worker with PCR-confirmed SARS-CoV-2 infection or an uninfected control (not recorded which).

The V gene is TRBV5-1, the J gene TRBJ1-3; D call uncertain. V lost 0 bases, J lost 0 bases, and 7 bases lay in between. Germline V gene lookup returns CDR1 SGHRS and CDR2 YFSETQ. This CDR3 comprises 15 residues. CDR3 nucleotide sequence: TGCGCCAGCAGCTTGGGCGACAACTCTGGAAACACCATATATTTT. It encodes CASSLGDNSGNTIYF. The full variable domain, in which reference TRBV5-1 and TRBJ1-3 provide the parts outside the CDR3, is KAGVTQTPRYLIKTRGQQVTLSCSPISGHRSVSWYQQTPGQGLQFLFEYFSETQRNKGNFPGRFSGRQFSNSRSEMNVSTLELGDSALYLCASSLGDNSGNTIYFGEGSWLTVV.

CDR3 sequence reads: CASGPTRIYEKLFF. The CDR3 DNA follows: TGTGCCAGCGGCCCAACACGTATATATGAAAAACTGTTTTTT. This chain connects TRBV2 to TRBJ1-4, with D hard to call. Germline CDR1 SNHLY, CDR2 FYNNEI. The CDR3 is 14 amino acids. V lost 8 bases to trimming and J lost 6 bases, with 16 bases between them.

This clonotype was recorded a few times. This chain connects TRBV5-1 to TRBJ1-1; D is undetermined. Between the trimmed V and J ends, which lost 1 base and 4 bases, there was a span of 8 bases. In germline, CDR1 is SGHRS, CDR2 YFSETQ. The length of the CDR3 is 13 residues. As DNA, the CDR3 is TGCGCCAGCAGCTTGAGGTCGGGCACTGAAGCTTTCTTT. Translation gives CASSLRSGTEAFF. Based on the CDR3 plus reference TRBV5-1 and TRBJ1-1, the full variable domain is KAGVTQTPRYLIKTRGQQVTLSCSPISGHRSVSWYQQTPGQGLQFLFEYFSETQRNKGNFPGRFSGRQFSNSRSEMNVSTLELGDSALYLCASSLRSGTEAFFGQGTRLTVV.

A few counts support this clonotype. The chain recombines TRBV12-3 or TRBV12-4 with TRBJ2-5; 9 bases match TRBD1. The junction had 16 bases not matched to a gene; V was cut back by 6 bases and J by 5 bases. The CDR3 spans 17 residues. CDR3 nucleotides: TGTGCCAGCAGATCCGGGACAGGGTTTATGGGGCCGGAGACCCAGTACTTC. Its translation is CASRSGTGFMGPETQYF.

This clonotype was observed a handful of times. The chain links TRBV12-3 or TRBV12-4 to TRBJ1-3; perhaps TRBD1 as D (6 bases). The CDR3 runs 15 residues. V was shortened by 7 bases and J by 1 base, with 14 bases between the two germline ends. Here the CDR3 DNA reads TGTGCCAGCACTCAGGACAGCCCGTCTGGAAACACCATATATTTT. Translating it yields CASTQDSPSGNTIYF.

This clonotype was picked up many times. The V call is TRBV12-3 or TRBV12-4, the J call TRBJ2-7; D unresolved. The V gene lost 6 bases and the J gene lost 2 bases, with 11 bases spanning the gap. CDR3 length: 13 amino acids. This CDR3 reads CASSFLTPYEQYF. CDR3 nucleotide sequence: TGTGCCAGCAGCTTTCTAACTCCCTACGAGCAGTACTTC.

The chain carries TRBV7-9 and TRBJ1-3; D gene unclear. There are 16 residues in the CDR3. V gave up 1 base and J gave up 0 bases, with 10 bases separating them. Germline V CDR1 and CDR2: SEHNR, FQNEAQ (reference sequence). CDR3 nucleotide sequence: TGTGCCAGCAGCTTAGGCGTCGGAAGCTCTGGAAACACCATATATTTT. It translates to CASSLGVGSSGNTIYF.

A few counts support this clonotype. The rearrangement joins TRBV7-2 to TRBJ2-7; weak D call: TRBD1 (6 bases). Looked up from germline, CDR1 is SGHTA and CDR2 is FQGNSA. Trimming took off 6 bases at V and 3 bases at J, with 15 bases between the two ends. This CDR3 comprises 14 residues. CDR3 sequence reads: CASRGTSDSYEQYF. In DNA, the CDR3 is TGTGCCAGCAGGGGTACTTCGGACAGCTACGAGCAGTACTTC. Full variable domain (outside the CDR3, taken from reference TRBV7-2 and TRBJ2-7): GAGVSQSPSNKVTEKGKDVELRCDPISGHTALYWYRQSLGQGLEFLIYFQGNSAPDKSGLPSDRFSAERTGGSVSTLTIQRTQQEDSAVYLCASRGTSDSYEQYFGPGTRLTVT.

This clonotype was counted a few times. The chain uses TRBV7-2 and TRBJ2-1; no reliable D call. This CDR3 has 14 residues. Trimming removed 1 base from V and 5 bases from J, with 9 bases in between. CDR1 and CDR2 (germline): SGHTA, FQGNSA. The CDR3 sequence is CASSLGYSHNEQFF. DNA for the CDR3: TGTGCCAGCAGCTTAGGTTATAGCCACAATGAGCAGTTCTTC.

The chain recombines TRBV12-5 with TRBJ2-3; D ambiguous. The V and J ends lost 1 base and 2 bases respectively, with 13 bases between them. Germline V gene lookup returns CDR1 LGHNT and CDR2 FRNRAP. This CDR3 contains 16 residues. CDR3 in amino acids: CASGLGLNGDTDTQYF. CDR3 nucleotide sequence: TGTGCTAGTGGTTTGGGGCTTAATGGGGACACAGATACGCAGTATTTT. Filled out from reference TRBV12-5 and TRBJ2-3, the complete variable domain reads DARVTQTPRHKVTEMGQEVTMRCQPILGHNTVFWYRQTMMQGLELLAYFRNRAPLDDSGMPKDRFSAEMPDATLATLKIQPSEPRDSAVYFCASGLGLNGDTDTQYFGPGTRLTVL.

J is TRBJ2-5 and V is TRBV11-2; D assignment may be TRBD1 or TRBD2 (6 bases each). The CDR3 is 16 amino acids. Trimming cost V 6 bases and J 2 bases, with 19 bases left between them. The V gene's germline CDR1 is SGHAT and CDR2 FQNNGV. The CDR3 DNA reads TGTGCCAGCAGGACCCTTCGGGGGACAAGTCAAGAGACCCAGTACTTC. This sequence encodes CASRTLRGTSQETQYF.

The V call is TRBV18, the J call TRBJ1-4; D not certain. Germline CDR1 KGHSH, CDR2 LQKENI. The CDR3 contains 13 residues. Trimming left V 1 base short and J 8 bases short, with 8 bases between. CDR3 sequence reads: CASSPQSGEKLFF. In DNA form, the CDR3 reads TGTGCCAGCTCACCACAATCTGGCGAAAAACTGTTTTTT.

The DNA of the CDR3 is TGTGCCAGCAGCCAAGAGGGACTCGGGCAGTTCTTC. Translation gives CASSQEGLGQFF. The chain has TRBV3-1 and TRBJ2-1; D is possibly TRBD2 (6 bases). Deletions cut 0 bases from V and 12 bases from J, with 9 bases between. CDR1 and CDR2 from the germline V gene are LGHDT and YNNKEL (reference sequence). The CDR3 runs to 12 residues.

This chain joins TRBV5-6 and TRBJ1-1; TRBD1 aligns across 10 bases. V was pared by 3 bases and J by 1 base, with 12 bases of the junction left unmatched. The CDR3 runs 18 residues. The germline gives CDR1 SGHDT, CDR2 YYEEEE. The chain's CDR3 is CASSYGDGTGATNTEAFF. The CDR3 DNA reads as TGTGCCAGCAGCTATGGGGATGGGACAGGGGCGACGAACACTGAAGCTTTCTTT.

The chain combines TRBV7-8 with TRBJ1-5; D is uncertain. The CDR3 contains 13 residues. V lost 5 bases and J 5 bases, leaving 10 bases between the germline ends. Germline loops: CDR1 SGHVS, CDR2 FQNEAQ. The CDR3 loop is CASSPEIDQPQHF. The CDR3 DNA reads as TGTGCCAGCAGCCCGGAAATAGATCAGCCCCAGCATTTT.

The chain couples TRBV29-1 to TRBJ2-4; D might be TRBD1 (5 bases). Germline V CDR1 and CDR2: SQVTM, ANQGSEA. Trimming took off 2 bases at V and 9 bases at J, with 14 bases between the two ends. This CDR3 is 13 amino acids long. The CDR3 bases are TGCAGCGTTGAATTCACCCAGGGCGGCATTCAGTACTTC. Amino acid sequence: CSVEFTQGGIQYF.

The gene calls are TRBV20-1 and TRBJ1-2; perhaps TRBD1 as D (6 bases). Looked up from germline, CDR1 is DFQATT and CDR2 is SNEGSKA (reference sequence). V was cut by 1 base and J by 2 bases, with 11 bases left in between. The CDR3 is made up of 14 amino acids. The CDR3 protein is CSARADSLNYGYTF. The DNA of the CDR3 is TGCAGTGCTAGAGCGGACAGCTTAAACTATGGCTACACCTTC.

This clonotype was seen a few times. The chain recombines TRBV6-2 or TRBV6-3 with TRBJ2-2; 11 nucleotides match TRBD2. Trimming at V came to 6 bases and at J to 7 bases, leaving 7 bases not matched to a gene. The CDR3 length is 15 residues. In germline, CDR1 is MNHEY, CDR2 SVGEGT. CDR3 bases: TGTGCCAGCAGCTTAGCGGGGGGGCCGAGCGGGGAGCTGTTTTTT. Its translation: CASSLAGGPSGELFF.

This clonotype was detected once. The CDR3 loop reads CASSNWDIGYTF. The CDR3 nucleotides are TGTGCCAGCAGTAACTGGGACATCGGCTACACCTTC. The rearrangement joins TRBV12-3 or TRBV12-4 to TRBJ1-2, with TRBD1 as a possible D gene (6 bases). Trimming pared 5 bases from V and 8 bases from J, leaving 12 bases between. There are 12 residues in the CDR3.

This clonotype was recorded many times. This rearrangement joins TRBV6-1 to TRBJ1-5, with D possibly matching TRBD1 (6 bases). The germline CDR1 and CDR2 sequences are MNHNS and SASEGT. The CDR3 spans 16 residues. V shed 2 bases and J shed 2 bases, with 13 bases lying between them. CDR3 sequence (DNA): TGTGCCAGCAGTGAACAGGGGACTGAGGGCAATCAGCCCCAGCATTTT. It encodes CASSEQGTEGNQPQHF.

A few counts support this clonotype. This rearrangement joins TRBV9 to TRBJ2-4; D may be TRBD2 (5 bases). V was clipped by 4 bases and J by 3 bases, with 23 bases between them. From germline, CDR1 is SGDLS and CDR2 YYNGEE. The CDR3 runs 18 residues. The CDR3 DNA reads TGTGCCAGCAGCCCGACACCCCATACGGGGATAGTCAAAAACATTCAGTACTTC. It codes for CASSPTPHTGIVKNIQYF. Combining the CDR3 with reference TRBV9 and TRBJ2-4 gives the whole variable domain DSGVTQTPKHLITATGQRVTLRCSPRSGDLSVYWYQQSLDQGLQFLIQYYNGEERAKGNILERFSAQQFPDLHSELNLSSLELGDSALYFCASSPTPHTGIVKNIQYFGAGTRLSVL.

The chain carries TRBV12-3 or TRBV12-4 and TRBJ2-7, with D hard to call. CDR3 size: 13 residues. The V end lost 3 bases, the J end lost 2 bases, and 8 bases lay between the germline ends. CDR3 amino acids: CASSFGLAYEQYF. Here the CDR3 DNA reads TGTGCCAGCAGTTTTGGTCTAGCCTACGAGCAGTACTTC.